The rows below give T cell receptor beta chains drawn from one sample of a study of CD4 T cells in relation to SARS-CoV-2 and coronaviruses. Produced via immunoSEQ multiplex PCR; TCRdb's table is partial and in-frame only. The repertoire holds about 56,000 clones, under 95% seen once, with approximately 0.4% in the top ten. The specimen was naive CD4+ T cells from PBMCs. The receptors stem from an adult with COVID-19. Each CDR3 is given with its conserved first and last residue. The D gene is left open where the match is weak. The size entry is marked missing in some rows and otherwise reads once, few, many or a size class.

d_call	clone_size	j_call	v_call	cdr3_nt	cdr3_aa
TRBD1	NA	TRBJ2-7	TRBV3-1/TRBV3-2	TGTGCCAGCAGCGCCCGGGACAGAGCCACGGGGCAGTACTTC	CASSARDRATGQYF
NA	NA	TRBJ2-4	TRBV28	TGTGCCAGCAGCCGGGATAGGGCAAAAAACATTCAGTACTTC	CASSRDRAKNIQYF
NA	NA	TRBJ2-4	TRBV14	TGTGCCAGCAGCCTTGGACCCAGGGGATCGAACATTCAGTACTTC	CASSLGPRGSNIQYF
NA	NA	TRBJ2-3	TRBV18	TGTGCCAGCTCACCACCAGCGGGGACAGGTACAGATACGCAGTATTTT	CASSPPAGTGTDTQYF
TRBD2	NA	TRBJ2-1	TRBV4-1	TGCGCCAGCAGCCAAGTGGGGCTCGGACTAGGCACATTCGCTGAGCAGTTCTTC	CASSQVGLGLGTFAEQFF
NA	NA	TRBJ1-6	TRBV7-2	TGTGCCAGCAGCTCCCTTCCAGGGGCGCCTATTTCACCCCTCCACTTT	CASSSLPGAPISPLHF
NA	NA	TRBJ2-3	TRBV12-3/TRBV12-4	TGTGCCAGCAGTCCCGACACAGATACGCAGTATTTT	CASSPDTDTQYF
NA	NA	TRBJ2-5	TRBV29-1	TGCAGCGCGACTGGGACCGAAGAGACCCAGTACTTC	CSATGTEETQYF
NA	once	TRBJ1-4	TRBV4-1	TGCGCCAGCAGCCAAGTCCGGGGGGCAGGAGAAAAACTGTTTTTT	CASSQVRGAGEKLFF
NA	NA	TRBJ2-7	TRBV3-1/TRBV3-2	TGTGCCAGCAGCCAAGCTGGACAGTATTACGAGCAGTACTTC	CASSQAGQYYEQYF
NA	NA	TRBJ2-1	TRBV6-5	TGTGCCAGCATTAGAGCCTCCTACAATGAGCAGTTCTTC	CASIRASYNEQFF
NA	NA	TRBJ2-2	TRBV7-2	TGTGCCAGCAGCTGGTCACGGAACACCGGGGAGCTGTTTTTT	CASSWSRNTGELFF
TRBD1	NA	TRBJ1-2	TRBV7-2	TGTGCCAGCAGCTTAGCAAACAGGGGACGCTATGGCTACACCTTC	CASSLANRGRYGYTF
NA	NA	TRBJ1-4	TRBV12-3/TRBV12-4	TGTGCCAGCAGCCGTCTCGTAGAAAAACTGTTTTTT	CASSRLVEKLFF
NA	NA	TRBJ1-2	TRBV18	TGTGCCAGCTCACCTAATCAAGGGTTTTATGGCTACACCTTC	CASSPNQGFYGYTF
NA	once	TRBJ2-7	TRBV9	TGTGCCAGCAGCAAAGTTAGCGGCTCCTACGAGCAGTACTTC	CASSKVSGSYEQYF
TRBD2	NA	TRBJ2-3	TRBV7-2	TGTGCCAGCAGCTCTGTGTCGGGTTTGGCTAGCGGGTTGACGGGTACGCAGTATTTT	CASSSVSGLASGLTGTQYF
NA	NA	TRBJ2-3	TRBV5-1	TGCGCCAGCAGCTTGACGGGGGGCAGCACAGATACGCAGTATTTT	CASSLTGGSTDTQYF
TRBD2	NA	TRBJ2-3	TRBV30	TGTGCCTGTCTCGGGTCGGGACTAGCGGGGGGCGGTACGCAGTATTTT	CACLGSGLAGGGTQYF
NA	once	TRBJ2-7	TRBV3-1/TRBV3-2	TGTGCCAGCAGCCAAGGTGGAGAGGACGAGCAGTACTTC	CASSQGGEDEQYF
NA	NA	TRBJ1-3	TRBV7-9	TGTGCCAGCAGCGAGGACTCTGGAAACACCATATATTTT	CASSEDSGNTIYF
NA	NA	TRBJ2-6	TRBV10-3	TGTGCCCTAAACTCTGGGGCCAACGTCCTGACTTTC	CALNSGANVLTF
NA	NA	TRBJ2-1	TRBV5-1	TGCGCCAGCAGCTTGGACGCGACTAGCTCCTACAATGAGCAGTTCTTC	CASSLDATSSYNEQFF
NA	NA	TRBJ2-1	TRBV30	TGTGCCTGGAGTGTACCTTACAATGAGCAGTTCTTC	CAWSVPYNEQFF
TRBD2	NA	TRBJ2-1	TRBV5-1	TGCGCCAGCAGCTTGGGGGCCGGGACTAGCGGGAGTGATGAGCAGTTCTTC	CASSLGAGTSGSDEQFF
NA	NA	TRBJ2-6	TRBV18	TGTGCCAGCTCACTTCAGGGCTCTGGGGCCAACGTCCTGACTTTC	CASSLQGSGANVLTF
NA	NA	TRBJ2-5	TRBV5-1	TGCGCCAGCAGCTTGGTTACTTGGACCAAAGCTGGAGAGACCCAGTACTTC	CASSLVTWTKAGETQYF
NA	NA	TRBJ2-7	TRBV5-6	TGTGCCAGCAGCTCCCGGCCTGGTACCTACGAGCAGTACTTC	CASSSRPGTYEQYF
NA	NA	TRBJ2-1	TRBV5-1	TGCGCCAGCAGCTACCGAGACTGGTACTCCTACAATGAGCAGTTCTTC	CASSYRDWYSYNEQFF
NA	NA	TRBJ2-5	TRBV7-3	TGTGCCAGCAGCTTAATGTCGGGCCCCCAAGAGACCCAGTACTTC	CASSLMSGPQETQYF
NA	NA	TRBJ2-3	TRBV5-1	TGCGCCAGCAGCTTGGCTGGGGGAGTGGGCACAGATACGCAGTATTTT	CASSLAGGVGTDTQYF
TRBD1	NA	TRBJ2-5	TRBV6-5	TGTGCCAGCACACGGGACAGGGGGAAGGAGACCCAGTACTTC	CASTRDRGKETQYF